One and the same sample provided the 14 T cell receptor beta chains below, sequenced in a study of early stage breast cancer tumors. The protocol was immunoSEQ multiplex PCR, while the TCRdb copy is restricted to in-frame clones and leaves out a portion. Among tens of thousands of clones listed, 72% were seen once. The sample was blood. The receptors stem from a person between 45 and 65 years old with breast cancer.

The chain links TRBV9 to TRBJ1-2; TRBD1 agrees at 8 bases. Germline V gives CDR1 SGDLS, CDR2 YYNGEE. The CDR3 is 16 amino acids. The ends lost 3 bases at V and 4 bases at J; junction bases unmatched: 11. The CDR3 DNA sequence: TGTGCCAGCAGCGCCGGACAGGGCCGTACCCGCTATGGCTACACCTTC. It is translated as CASSAGQGRTRYGYTF. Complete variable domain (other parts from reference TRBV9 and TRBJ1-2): DSGVTQTPKHLITATGQRVTLRCSPRSGDLSVYWYQQSLDQGLQFLIQYYNGEERAKGNILERFSAQQFPDLHSELNLSSLELGDSALYFCASSAGQGRTRYGYTFGSGTRLTVV.

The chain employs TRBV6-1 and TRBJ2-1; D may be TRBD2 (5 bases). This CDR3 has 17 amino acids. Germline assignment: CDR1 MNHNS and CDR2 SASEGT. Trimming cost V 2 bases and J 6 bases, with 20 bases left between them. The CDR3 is CASSELKGLPRVNEQFF. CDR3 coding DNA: TGTGCCAGCAGTGAACTAAAGGGCTTGCCGAGGGTCAATGAGCAGTTCTTC.

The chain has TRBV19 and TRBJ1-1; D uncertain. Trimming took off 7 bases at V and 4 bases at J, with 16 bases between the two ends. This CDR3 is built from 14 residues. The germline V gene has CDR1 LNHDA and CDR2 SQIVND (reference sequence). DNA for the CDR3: TGTGCCAGTACCCTAGGAACGGAGGGCACTGAAGCTTTCTTT. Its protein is CASTLGTEGTEAFF.

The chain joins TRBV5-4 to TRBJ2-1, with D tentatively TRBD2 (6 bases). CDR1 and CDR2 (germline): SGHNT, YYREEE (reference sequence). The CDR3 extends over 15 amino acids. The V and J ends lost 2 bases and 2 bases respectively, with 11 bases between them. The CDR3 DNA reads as TGTGCCAGCAGCTTACTCGCGGGAACCTACAATGAGCAGTTCTTC. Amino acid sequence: CASSLLAGTYNEQFF. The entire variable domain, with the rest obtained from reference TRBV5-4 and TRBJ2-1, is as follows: ETGVTQSPTHLIKTRGQQVTLRCSSQSGHNTVSWYQQALGQGPQFIFQYYREEENGRGNFPPRFSGLQFPNYSSELNVNALELDDSALYLCASSLLAGTYNEQFFGPGTRLTVL.

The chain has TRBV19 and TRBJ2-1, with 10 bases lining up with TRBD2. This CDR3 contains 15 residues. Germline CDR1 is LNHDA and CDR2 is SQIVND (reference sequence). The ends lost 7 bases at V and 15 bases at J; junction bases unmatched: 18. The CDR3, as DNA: TGTGCCAGTACCGTTTCCTTCTCGGGACTAGCGCAAACGTTCTTC. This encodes CASTVSFSGLAQTFF.

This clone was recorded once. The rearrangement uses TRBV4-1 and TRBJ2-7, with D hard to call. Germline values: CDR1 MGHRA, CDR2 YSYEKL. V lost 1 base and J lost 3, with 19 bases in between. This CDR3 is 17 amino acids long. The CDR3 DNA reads TGCGCCAGCAGCCAAGTCGATATGCTCCCGGGTTACTACGAGCAGTACTTC. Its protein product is CASSQVDMLPGYYEQYF.

As DNA, the CDR3 is TGTGCCAGCAGCTTAGGGCTAGCGGGAGGGTTGGGAGATACGCAGTATTTT. Translated: CASSLGLAGGLGDTQYF. The chain couples TRBV7-2 to TRBJ2-3; TRBD2 aligns across 12 bases. The CDR3 spans 17 residues. CDR1 and CDR2 from the germline V gene are SGHTA and FQGNSA. V trimming: 1 base; J trimming: 5 bases; junction bases outside the gene matches: 7.

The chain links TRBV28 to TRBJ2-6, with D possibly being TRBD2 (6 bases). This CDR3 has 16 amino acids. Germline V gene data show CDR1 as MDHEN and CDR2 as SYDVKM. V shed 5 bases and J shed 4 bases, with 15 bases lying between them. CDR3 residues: CASSISAGTGANVLTF. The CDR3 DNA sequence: TGTGCCAGCAGTATTTCTGCGGGGACCGGGGCCAACGTCCTGACTTTC.

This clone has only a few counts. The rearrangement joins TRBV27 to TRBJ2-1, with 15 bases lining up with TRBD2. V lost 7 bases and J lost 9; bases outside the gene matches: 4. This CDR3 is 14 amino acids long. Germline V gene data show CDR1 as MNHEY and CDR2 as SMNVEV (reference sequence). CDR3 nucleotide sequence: TGTGCCAGCAAACGGGGACTAGCGGGAGGTGAGCAGTTCTTC. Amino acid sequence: CASKRGLAGGEQFF.

The CDR3 nucleotides are TGCGCCAGCAAGCTAAGCGGGAGCTCCTACAATGAGCAGTTCTTC. Protein sequence: CASKLSGSSYNEQFF. The chain recombines TRBV10-2 with TRBJ2-1; TRBD2 aligns across 8 bases. Per germline, CDR1 WSHSY and CDR2 SAAADI. The CDR3 consists of 15 residues. The trim removed 7 bases at V and 0 bases at J, leaving 5 bases unmatched.

The CDR3 loop reads CASSISGTEQYF. The CDR3 DNA sequence: TGTGCCAGTAGTATATCCGGGACCGAGCAGTACTTC. The chain combines TRBV19 with TRBJ2-7; D possibly matches TRBD1 or TRBD2 (5 bases each). Deletions cut 2 bases from V and 6 bases from J, with 8 bases between. The germline CDR1 and CDR2 sequences are LNHDA and SQIVND (reference sequence). The CDR3 loop spans 12 amino acids.

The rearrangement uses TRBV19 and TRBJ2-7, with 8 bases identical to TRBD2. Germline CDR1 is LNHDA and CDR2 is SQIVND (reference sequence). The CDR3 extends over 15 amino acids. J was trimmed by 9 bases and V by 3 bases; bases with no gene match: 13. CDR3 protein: CASSIGTRGDLRQYF. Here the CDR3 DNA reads TGTGCCAGTAGTATCGGGACTAGAGGGGACCTCAGGCAGTACTTC.

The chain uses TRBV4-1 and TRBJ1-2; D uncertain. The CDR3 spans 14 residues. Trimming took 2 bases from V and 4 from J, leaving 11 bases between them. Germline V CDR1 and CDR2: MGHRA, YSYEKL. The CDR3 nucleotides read TGCGCCAGCAGCCAATCGCAAAGTGCCTATGGCTACACCTTC. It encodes CASSQSQSAYGYTF.

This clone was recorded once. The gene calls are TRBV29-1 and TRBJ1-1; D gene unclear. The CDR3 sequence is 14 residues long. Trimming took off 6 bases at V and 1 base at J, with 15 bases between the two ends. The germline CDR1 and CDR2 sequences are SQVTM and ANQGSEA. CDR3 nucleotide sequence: TGCAGCGTCATGTTGCACGCTTCGAACACTGAAGCTTTCTTT. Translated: CSVMLHASNTEAFF.